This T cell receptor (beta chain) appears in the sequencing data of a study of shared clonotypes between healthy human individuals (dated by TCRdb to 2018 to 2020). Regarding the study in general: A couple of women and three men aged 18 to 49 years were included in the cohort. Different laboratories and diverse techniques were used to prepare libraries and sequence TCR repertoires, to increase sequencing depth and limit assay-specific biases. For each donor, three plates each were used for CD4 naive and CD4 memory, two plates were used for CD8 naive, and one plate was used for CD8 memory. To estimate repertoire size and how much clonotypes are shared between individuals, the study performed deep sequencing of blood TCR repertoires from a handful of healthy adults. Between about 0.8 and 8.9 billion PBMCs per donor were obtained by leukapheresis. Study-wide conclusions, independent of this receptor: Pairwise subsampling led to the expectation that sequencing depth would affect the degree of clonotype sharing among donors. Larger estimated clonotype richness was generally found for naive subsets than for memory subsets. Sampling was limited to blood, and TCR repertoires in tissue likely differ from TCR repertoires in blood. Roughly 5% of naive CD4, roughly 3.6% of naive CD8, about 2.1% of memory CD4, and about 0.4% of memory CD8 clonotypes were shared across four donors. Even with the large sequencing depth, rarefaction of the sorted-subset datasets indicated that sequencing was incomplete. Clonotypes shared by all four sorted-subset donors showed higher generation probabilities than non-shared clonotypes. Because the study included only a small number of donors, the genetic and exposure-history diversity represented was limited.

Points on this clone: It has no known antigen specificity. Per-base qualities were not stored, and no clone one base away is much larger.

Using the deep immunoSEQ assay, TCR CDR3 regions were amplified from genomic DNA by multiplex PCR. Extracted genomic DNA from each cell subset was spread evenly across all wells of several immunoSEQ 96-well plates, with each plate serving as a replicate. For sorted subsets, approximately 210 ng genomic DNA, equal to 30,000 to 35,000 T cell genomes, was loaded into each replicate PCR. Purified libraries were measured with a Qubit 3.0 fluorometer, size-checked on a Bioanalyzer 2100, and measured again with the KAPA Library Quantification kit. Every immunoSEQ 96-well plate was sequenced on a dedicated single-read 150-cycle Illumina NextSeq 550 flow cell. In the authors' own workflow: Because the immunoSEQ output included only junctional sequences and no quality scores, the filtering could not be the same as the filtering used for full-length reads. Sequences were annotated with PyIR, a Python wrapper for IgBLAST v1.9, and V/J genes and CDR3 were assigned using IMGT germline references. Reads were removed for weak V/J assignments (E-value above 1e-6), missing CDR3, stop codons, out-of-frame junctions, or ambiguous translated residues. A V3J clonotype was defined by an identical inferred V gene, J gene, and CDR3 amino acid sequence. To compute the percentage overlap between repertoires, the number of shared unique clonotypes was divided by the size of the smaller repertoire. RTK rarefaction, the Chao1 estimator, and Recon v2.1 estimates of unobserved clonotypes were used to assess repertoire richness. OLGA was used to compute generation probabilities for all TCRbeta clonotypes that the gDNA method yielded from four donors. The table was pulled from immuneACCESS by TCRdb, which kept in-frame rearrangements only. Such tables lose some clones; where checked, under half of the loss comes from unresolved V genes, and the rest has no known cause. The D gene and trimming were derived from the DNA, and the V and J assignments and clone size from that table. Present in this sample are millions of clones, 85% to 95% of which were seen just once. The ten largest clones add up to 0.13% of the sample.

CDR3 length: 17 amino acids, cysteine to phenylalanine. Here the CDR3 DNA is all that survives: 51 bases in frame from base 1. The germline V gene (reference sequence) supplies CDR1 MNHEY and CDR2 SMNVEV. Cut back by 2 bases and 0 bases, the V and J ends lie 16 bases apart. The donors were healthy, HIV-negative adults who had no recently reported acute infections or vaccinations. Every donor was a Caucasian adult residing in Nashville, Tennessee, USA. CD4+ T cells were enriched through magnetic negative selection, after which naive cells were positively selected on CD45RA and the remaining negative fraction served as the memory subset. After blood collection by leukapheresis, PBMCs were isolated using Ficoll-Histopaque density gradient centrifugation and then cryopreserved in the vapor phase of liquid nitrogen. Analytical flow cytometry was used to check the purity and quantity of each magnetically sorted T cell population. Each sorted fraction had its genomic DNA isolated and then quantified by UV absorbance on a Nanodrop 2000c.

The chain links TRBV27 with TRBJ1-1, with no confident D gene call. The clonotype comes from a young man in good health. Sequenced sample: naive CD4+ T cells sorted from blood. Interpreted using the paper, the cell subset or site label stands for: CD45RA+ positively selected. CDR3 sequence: CASSLRTGGTMNTEAFF. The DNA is TGTGCCAGCAGTTTACGGACCGGCGGTACTATGAACACTGAAGCTTTCTTT.